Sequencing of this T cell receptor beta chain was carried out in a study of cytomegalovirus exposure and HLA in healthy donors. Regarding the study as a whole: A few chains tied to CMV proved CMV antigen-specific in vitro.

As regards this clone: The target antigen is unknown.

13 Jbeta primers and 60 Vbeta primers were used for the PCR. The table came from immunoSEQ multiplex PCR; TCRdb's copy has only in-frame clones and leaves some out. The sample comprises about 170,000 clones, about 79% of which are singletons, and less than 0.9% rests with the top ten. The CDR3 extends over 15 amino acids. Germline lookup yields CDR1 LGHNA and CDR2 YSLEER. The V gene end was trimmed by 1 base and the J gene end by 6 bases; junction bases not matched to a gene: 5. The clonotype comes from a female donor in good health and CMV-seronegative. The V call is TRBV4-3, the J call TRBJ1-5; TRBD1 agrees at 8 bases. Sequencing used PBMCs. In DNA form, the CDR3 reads TGCGCCAGCAGCCAAGGGACAGGGACCAGTCAGCCCCAGCATTTT. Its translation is CASSQGTGTSQPQHF.